The 26 T cell receptor beta chains listed next were all sequenced from one sample in a study of shared clonotypes between healthy human individuals. TCRdb's copy holds only in-frame clones and misses some; the assay was immunoSEQ multiplex PCR. The sample shows some 480,000 clones, approximately 79% of them seen only once. The sequenced material came from PBMCs. The receptor set was obtained from a middle-aged woman in good health. Some clones in this sample may be carry-over from other donors' samples.

V and J are TRBV28 and TRBJ1-4, with D tentatively TRBD1 (5 bases). Germline V CDR1 and CDR2: MDHEN, SYDVKM. The CDR3 has 15 amino acids. With 5 bases removed from V and 8 bases from J, the gap between germline ends came to 18 bases. DNA for the CDR3: TGTGCCAGCAGTGAGGTGGGGGGTCTTAGGGAAAAACTGTTTTTT. Amino acid sequence: CASSEVGGLREKLFF.

The V call is TRBV7-9, the J call TRBJ2-3; D unresolved. The CDR3 totals 13 residues. CDR1 and CDR2 from the germline V gene are SEHNR and FQNEAQ (reference sequence). Trimming left V 6 bases short and J 2 bases short, with 9 bases between. The CDR3 spells CASSPRNTDTQYF. In DNA, the CDR3 is TGTGCCAGCAGTCCGCGGAACACAGATACGCAGTATTTT.

This clone has a single count. Other DNA variants within this sample encode the same CDR3. The chain carries TRBV5-4 and TRBJ2-7, with D maybe TRBD2 (6 bases). Germline V gene lookup returns CDR1 SGHNT and CDR2 YYREEE (reference sequence). The length of the CDR3 is 14 residues. The V and J ends lost 4 bases and 5 bases respectively, with 16 bases between them. For the CDR3, the DNA is TGTGCCAGCAGCGGTGGGGGGAGAAGCGACGAGCAGTACTTC. This encodes CASSGGGRSDEQYF.

This clone was counted a single time. The CDR3 region is CASGRVAGGTGELFF. Written as DNA, the CDR3 is TGTGCCAGCGGGAGAGTAGCGGGAGGCACCGGGGAGCTGTTTTTT. The chain uses TRBV28 and TRBJ2-2; 10 nucleotides agree with TRBD2. Germline V gene data show CDR1 as MDHEN and CDR2 as SYDVKM. The junction had 7 bases not matched to a gene; V was cut back by 8 bases and J by 4 bases. CDR3 length: 15 amino acids.

The table lists this clone with a few counts. The chain links TRBV30 to TRBJ1-1; D may be TRBD1 (6 bases). Trimming removed 0 bases at V and 3 bases at J, with 14 bases between. CDR1 GTSNPN and CDR2 SVGIG come from the germline V gene (reference sequence). The CDR3 length is 15 residues. The CDR3 DNA is TGTGCCTGGAGTGTCGGGGGGCATCAGGACACTGAAGCTTTCTTT. It is translated as CAWSVGGHQDTEAFF.

This chain links TRBV5-1 with TRBJ2-1; 7 bases are shared with TRBD1. Germline-derived CDR1 and CDR2 are SGHRS and YFSETQ. The CDR3 length is 17 residues. With 4 bases clipped from V and 7 bases from J, the junction kept 17 bases outside the gene matches. The CDR3 here is CASSMERGRISQNEQFF. CDR3 sequence (DNA): TGCGCCAGCAGCATGGAGAGGGGGCGGATTAGTCAGAATGAGCAGTTCTTC.

This chain uses TRBV7-3 with TRBJ2-5; 7 bases map to TRBD2. This CDR3 contains 16 residues. Looked up from germline, CDR1 is SGHTA and CDR2 is FQGTGA. After removal of 2 bases from V and 6 bases from J, the junction contained 12 bases not matched to a gene. Written as DNA, the CDR3 is TGTGCCAGCAGCTTAGGGGGGACTACCTACCCCCAGACCCAGTACTTC. Translated, it gives CASSLGGTTYPQTQYF.

This clone showed up just a few times. The chain has TRBV21-1 and TRBJ2-2; TRBD2 reflects the table's D call only, with no check against the DNA. TRBV21-1 is labeled a pseudogene. The CDR3 extends over 14 amino acids. In nucleotides, the CDR3 is TGTGCCTTTAACCGCGGGAGGGCCACCGGGGAGCTGTTTTTT. This codes for CAFNRGRATGELFF.

This clone has a handful of counts. The genes are TRBV25-1 and TRBJ2-2, with D perhaps TRBD2 (5 bases). Germline CDR1 reads MGHDK; CDR2 reads SYGVNS. V lost 5 bases to trimming and J lost 5 bases, with 12 bases between them. The CDR3 loop spans 14 amino acids. The CDR3 spells CASSPPRETGELFF. The CDR3 coding sequence is TGTGCCAGCAGTCCCCCCCGGGAAACCGGGGAGCTGTTTTTT.

The chain couples TRBV28 to TRBJ2-3, with TRBD2 matching 9 bases. The CDR3 length is 12 residues. Germline loops: CDR1 MDHEN, CDR2 SYDVKM. The CDR3 here is CASSGSGDTQYF. DNA of the CDR3: TGTGCGAGTAGCGGGAGTGGAGATACGCAGTATTTT.

The chain is built from TRBV7-2 and TRBJ2-5, with D perhaps TRBD2 (7 bases). The CDR3 is made up of 14 amino acids. Trimming stripped 2 bases from V and 5 bases from J, with 12 bases between. Germline assignment: CDR1 SGHTA and CDR2 FQGNSA. Written as DNA, the CDR3 is TGTGCCAGCAGCTTAAGGGGGGGATTGGAGACCCAGTACTTC. Protein sequence: CASSLRGGLETQYF.

This sequence joins TRBV7-3 and TRBJ1-5; D gene ambiguous. V lost 6 bases and J lost 0, with 27 bases in between. CDR3 length: 20 amino acids. Per the germline V gene, CDR1 is SGHTA and CDR2 is FQGTGA. The CDR3 loop reads CASRNPFWPSLLRSNQPQHF. For the CDR3, the DNA is TGTGCCAGCAGGAATCCTTTTTGGCCGAGTTTACTCCGTAGCAATCAGCCCCAGCATTTT.

The V gene is TRBV7-2, the J gene TRBJ2-7, with 9 bases that match TRBD2. The length of the CDR3 is 14 residues. Trimming took 0 bases from V and 3 from J; bases not matched to a gene: 0. Germline CDR1 and CDR2: SGHTA and FQGNSA. The CDR3 nucleotides read TGTGCCAGCAGCTTAGCTAGCGGGGGCTACGAGCAGTACTTC. This sequence encodes CASSLASGGYEQYF.

The rearrangement uses TRBV5-1 and TRBJ2-5; D is possibly TRBD1 or TRBD2 (5 bases each). The CDR3 has 14 amino acids. CDR1 and CDR2 (germline): SGHRS, YFSETQ. Trimming stripped 4 bases from V and 1 base from J, with 11 bases between. CDR3 in amino acids: CASSPSGPQETQYF. The DNA of the CDR3 is TGCGCCAGCAGCCCTTCGGGACCCCAAGAGACCCAGTACTTC.

This chain uses TRBV7-2 with TRBJ1-3; possible D gene TRBD1, 5 bases. V was shortened by 5 bases and J by 8 bases, with 19 bases between the two germline ends. Looked up from germline, CDR1 is SGHTA and CDR2 is FQGNSA. The CDR3 totals 15 residues. The CDR3 bases are TGTGCCAGCAGCATAGGGCCCGGGGGTAAAGACACCATATATTTT. This codes for CASSIGPGGKDTIYF.

V and J are TRBV18 and TRBJ2-5; TRBD2 agrees at 9 bases. The germline V gene encodes CDR1 KGHSH and CDR2 LQKENI. The CDR3 loop spans 16 amino acids. V lost 3 bases, J lost 7 bases, and 12 bases stayed unmatched. The CDR3 region is CASSPTPLAGSGTQYF. The DNA for the CDR3 is TGTGCCAGCTCACCCACCCCCCTAGCGGGATCGGGGACCCAGTACTTC.

The chain is built from TRBV28 and TRBJ2-3, with 7 bases fitting TRBD2. J gave up 2 bases and V 4 bases, and 12 bases lay outside the gene matches. The germline gives CDR1 MDHEN, CDR2 SYDVKM. The CDR3 has 17 amino acids. Written as DNA, the CDR3 is TGTGCCAGCAGTTCGCCTAAGGGGAGGGACTACACAGATACGCAGTATTTT. As protein: CASSSPKGRDYTDTQYF.

The genes are TRBV5-1 and TRBJ1-2; 7 bases match TRBD1. V lost 5 bases to trimming and J lost 4 bases; unmatched junction nucleotides: 2. Germline CDR1 SGHRS, CDR2 YFSETQ. There are 12 residues in the CDR3. CDR3 protein: CASRRDSYGYTF. In DNA, the CDR3 is TGCGCCAGCAGGCGGGACAGCTATGGCTACACCTTC.

The chain recombines TRBV7-2 with TRBJ2-1, with 9 bases fitting TRBD2. After removal of 1 base from V and 10 bases from J, the junction contained 5 bases not matched to a gene. The CDR3 spans 14 residues. CDR1 is SGHTA and CDR2 is FQGNSA in the germline V gene. This CDR3 is CASSLVTSGDEQFF. DNA of the CDR3: TGTGCCAGCAGCTTAGTGACTAGCGGAGACGAGCAGTTCTTC.

The chain employs TRBV4-1 and TRBJ1-2; D ambiguous. The CDR3 is 13 residues long. The germline V and J ends were trimmed by 4 bases and 4 bases, with 10 bases remaining between them. Germline lookup yields CDR1 MGHRA and CDR2 YSYEKL. CDR3 sequence reads: CASSRPTTYGYTF. The CDR3 nucleotides are TGCGCCAGCAGCCGGCCGACTACCTATGGCTACACCTTC.

This clone occurred a few times. The J gene is TRBJ1-5, the V gene TRBV2, with a possible D match to TRBD1 (5 bases). The CDR3 runs 14 residues. Germline V lookup: CDR1 SNHLY, CDR2 FYNNEI. V gave up 4 bases and J gave up 7 bases, with 14 bases separating them. DNA for the CDR3: TGTGCCAGCAGTGGTCTGGGGCCAGGGCAGCCCCAGCATTTT. Translation: CASSGLGPGQPQHF. Using reference TRBV2 and TRBJ1-5 for the parts outside the CDR3, the full variable domain is EPEVTQTPSHQVTQMGQEVILRCVPISNHLYFYWYRQILGQKVEFLVSFYNNEISEKSEIFDDQFSVERPDGSNFTLKIRSTKLEDSAMYFCASSGLGPGQPQHFGDGTRLSIL.

The chain recombines TRBV4-2 with TRBJ2-5, with D uncertain. The J call could be wrong; TRBJ2-7 is a better fit for the DNA end. The CDR3 length is 14 residues. Germline CDR1 reads LGHNA; CDR2 reads YNFKEQ. CDR3 protein: CASSHTRISYEQYF. The CDR3 DNA sequence: TGTGCCAGCAGCCATACACGAATCTCCTACGAGCAGTACTTC.

V and J are TRBV6-1 and TRBJ2-7; D possibly corresponds to TRBD2 (5 bases). The CDR3 contains 10 residues. Germline V gene sequence: CDR1 MNHNS, CDR2 SASEGT. CDR3 sequence: CTTGLYEQYF. The CDR3 DNA is TGTACTACTGGACTCTACGAGCAGTACTTC.

The chain is built from TRBV29-1 and TRBJ2-3, with D maybe TRBD2 (6 bases). Trimming removed 6 bases at V and 0 bases at J, with 13 bases between. Germline V gives CDR1 SQVTM, CDR2 ANQGSEA. CDR3 length equals 14 residues. CDR3 amino acids: CSVGLPKSTDTQYF. The CDR3, as DNA: TGCAGCGTAGGACTACCGAAGAGCACAGATACGCAGTATTTT.

The V gene is TRBV5-1, the J gene TRBJ2-7; D is possibly TRBD1 (5 bases). Trimming pared 4 bases from V and 6 bases from J, leaving 17 bases between. The CDR3 length is 14 residues. Germline CDR1 and CDR2: SGHRS and YFSETQ. The CDR3 DNA sequence: TGCGCCAGCAGCATCGGACATGCCCTCGCCGAGCAGTACTTC. Translation gives CASSIGHALAEQYF. The whole variable domain, filled in from reference TRBV5-1 and TRBJ2-7, reads KAGVTQTPRYLIKTRGQQVTLSCSPISGHRSVSWYQQTPGQGLQFLFEYFSETQRNKGNFPGRFSGRQFSNSRSEMNVSTLELGDSALYLCASSIGHALAEQYFGPGTRLTVT.

The chain couples TRBV4-3 to TRBJ2-2, with TRBD2 matching over 7 bases. Per the germline V gene, CDR1 is LGHNA and CDR2 is YSLEER. The CDR3 is 18 amino acids. V lost 4 bases to trimming and J lost 6 bases; unmatched junction nucleotides: 17. CDR3 amino acids: CASSLQSYKARGAGELFF. The CDR3 bases are TGCGCCAGCAGCCTGCAGAGCTACAAGGCCCGGGGGGCCGGGGAGCTGTTTTTT.